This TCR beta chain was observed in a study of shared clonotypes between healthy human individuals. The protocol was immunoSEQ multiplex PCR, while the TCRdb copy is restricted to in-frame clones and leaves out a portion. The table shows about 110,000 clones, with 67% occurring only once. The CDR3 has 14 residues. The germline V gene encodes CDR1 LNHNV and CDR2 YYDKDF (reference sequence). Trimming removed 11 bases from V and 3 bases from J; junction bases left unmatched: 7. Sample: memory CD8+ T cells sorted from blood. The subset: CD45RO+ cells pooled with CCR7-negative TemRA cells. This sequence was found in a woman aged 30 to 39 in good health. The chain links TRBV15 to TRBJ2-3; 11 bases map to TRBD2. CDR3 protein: CAAKGLAETDTQYF. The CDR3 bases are TGTGCCGCCAAGGGACTAGCGGAGACAGATACGCAGTATTTT.